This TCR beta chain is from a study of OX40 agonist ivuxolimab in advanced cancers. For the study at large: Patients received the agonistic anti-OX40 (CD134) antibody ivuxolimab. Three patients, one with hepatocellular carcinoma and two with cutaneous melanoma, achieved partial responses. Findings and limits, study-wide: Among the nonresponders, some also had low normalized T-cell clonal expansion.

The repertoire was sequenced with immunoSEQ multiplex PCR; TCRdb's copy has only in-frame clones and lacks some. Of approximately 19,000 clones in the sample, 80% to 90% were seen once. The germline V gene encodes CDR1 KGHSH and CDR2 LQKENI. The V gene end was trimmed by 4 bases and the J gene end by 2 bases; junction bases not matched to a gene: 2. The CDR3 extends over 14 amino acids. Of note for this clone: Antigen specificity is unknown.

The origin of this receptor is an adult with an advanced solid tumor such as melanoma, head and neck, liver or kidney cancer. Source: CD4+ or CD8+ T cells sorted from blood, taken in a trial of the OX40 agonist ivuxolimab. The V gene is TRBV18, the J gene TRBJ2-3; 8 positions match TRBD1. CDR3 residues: CASSQQGVTDTQYF. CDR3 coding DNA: TGTGCCAGCTCACAACAGGGGGTCACAGATACGCAGTATTTT.